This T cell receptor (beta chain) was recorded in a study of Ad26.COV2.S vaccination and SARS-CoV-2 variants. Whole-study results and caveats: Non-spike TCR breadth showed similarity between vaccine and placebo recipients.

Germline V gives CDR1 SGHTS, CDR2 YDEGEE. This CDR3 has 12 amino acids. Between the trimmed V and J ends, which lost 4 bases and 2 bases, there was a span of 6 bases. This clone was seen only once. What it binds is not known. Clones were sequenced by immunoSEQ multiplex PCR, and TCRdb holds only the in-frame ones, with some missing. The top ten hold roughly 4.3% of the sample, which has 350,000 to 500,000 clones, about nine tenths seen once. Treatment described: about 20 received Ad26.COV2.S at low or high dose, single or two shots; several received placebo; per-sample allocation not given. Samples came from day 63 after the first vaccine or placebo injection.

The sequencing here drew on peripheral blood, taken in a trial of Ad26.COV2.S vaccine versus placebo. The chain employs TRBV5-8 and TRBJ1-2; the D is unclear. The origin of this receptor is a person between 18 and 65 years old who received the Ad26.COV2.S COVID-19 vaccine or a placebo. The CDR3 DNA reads TGTGCCAGCAGCCGGCGAAACTATGGCTACACCTTC. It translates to CASSRRNYGYTF.